This is a list of T cell receptor beta chains from one sample in a study of cytomegalovirus exposure and HLA in healthy donors. Assay: immunoSEQ multiplex PCR; the TCRdb copy retains only in-frame clones and omits some. The listing records tens of thousands of clones. The material sequenced was PBMCs. These receptors came from a woman aged 30 to 39 in good health and CMV-seronegative. Both conserved end residues are part of each CDR3. The order of the fields is V gene, D gene, J gene, CDR3 protein, CDR3 DNA. A D gene is named only where the DNA matches it firmly.

v_gene: TRBV5-1
d_gene: .
j_gene: TRBJ2-7
CDR3aa: CASSFAGTQYEQSF
CDR3nt: TGCGCCAGCAGCTTCGCCGGGACTCAGTACGAGCAGTCCTTC

v_gene: TRBV9
d_gene: .
j_gene: TRBJ1-3
CDR3aa: CASSAQATGNTIYF
CDR3nt: TGTGCCAGCAGCGCACAGGCGACTGGAAACACCATATATTTT

v_gene: TRBV19
d_gene: .
j_gene: TRBJ1-1
CDR3aa: CASSIEGRGGEAFF
CDR3nt: TGTGCCAGTAGTATAGAAGGAAGAGGGGGTGAAGCTTTCTTT

v_gene: TRBV2
d_gene: TRBD1
j_gene: TRBJ1-1
CDR3aa: CASSYGQGFEAFF
CDR3nt: TGTGCCAGCTCATATGGACAGGGTTTTGAAGCTTTCTTT

v_gene: TRBV14
d_gene: .
j_gene: TRBJ2-7
CDR3aa: CASSQVGGIEQYF
CDR3nt: TGTGCCAGCAGCCAAGTAGGAGGGATCGAGCAGTACTTC

v_gene: TRBV5-1
d_gene: .
j_gene: TRBJ1-1
CDR3aa: CASSLAATAFPLGYTEAFF
CDR3nt: TGCGCCAGCAGCTTGGCCGCGACAGCCTTCCCCCTAGGATACACTGAAGCTTTCTTT

v_gene: TRBV6-1
d_gene: .
j_gene: TRBJ1-5
CDR3aa: CASNPRAASNQPQHF
CDR3nt: TGTGCCAGCAACCCCAGGGCGGCTAGCAATCAGCCCCAGCATTTT

v_gene: TRBV7-9
d_gene: .
j_gene: TRBJ2-7
CDR3aa: CASSLEGGQSYEQYF
CDR3nt: TGTGCCAGCAGCTTAGAGGGGGGACAGTCCTACGAGCAGTACTTC

v_gene: TRBV5-6
d_gene: .
j_gene: TRBJ2-3
CDR3aa: CATQGGLGNTDTQYF
CDR3nt: TGTGCCACCCAGGGGGGACTAGGGAACACAGATACGCAGTATTTT

v_gene: TRBV6-6
d_gene: .
j_gene: TRBJ2-1
CDR3aa: CASSYPPGTYNEQFF
CDR3nt: TGTGCCAGCAGTTACCCGCCGGGTACCTACAATGAGCAGTTCTTC

v_gene: TRBV25-1
d_gene: .
j_gene: TRBJ2-7
CDR3aa: CASSGTTLYEQYF
CDR3nt: TGTGCCAGCAGTGGGACAACTTTATACGAGCAGTACTTC

v_gene: TRBV30
d_gene: .
j_gene: TRBJ1-3
CDR3aa: CAWSVDNSGNTIYF
CDR3nt: TGTGCCTGGAGTGTAGACAACTCTGGAAACACCATATATTTT

v_gene: TRBV4-2
d_gene: .
j_gene: TRBJ1-4
CDR3aa: CASSQDTAGNEKLFF
CDR3nt: TGTGCCAGCAGCCAAGACACAGCTGGTAATGAAAAACTGTTTTTT

v_gene: TRBV18
d_gene: .
j_gene: TRBJ2-2
CDR3aa: CASSPPDGYTGELFF
CDR3nt: TGTGCCAGCTCACCACCAGACGGGTACACCGGGGAGCTGTTTTTT

v_gene: TRBV4-1
d_gene: .
j_gene: TRBJ1-6
CDR3aa: CASSQERVGSPLHF
CDR3nt: TGCGCCAGCAGCCAAGAGAGGGTTGGTTCACCCCTCCACTTT

v_gene: TRBV6-5
d_gene: .
j_gene: TRBJ1-1
CDR3aa: CASSPYGLNTEAFF
CDR3nt: TGTGCCAGCAGTCCATACGGTTTGAACACTGAAGCTTTCTTT

v_gene: TRBV30
d_gene: .
j_gene: TRBJ1-6
CDR3aa: CARTAGAGSPLHF
CDR3nt: TGTGCCAGGACGGCAGGGGCCGGGTCACCCCTCCACTTT

v_gene: TRBV6-6
d_gene: .
j_gene: TRBJ2-7
CDR3aa: CASSYSPELTSVQYF
CDR3nt: TGTGCCAGCAGTTACTCACCAGAGCTCACGAGCGTGCAGTACTTC

v_gene: TRBV27
d_gene: TRBD1
j_gene: TRBJ1-2
CDR3aa: CASSLEGQGAFSGYTF
CDR3nt: TGTGCCAGCAGTTTAGAGGGACAGGGGGCTTTTAGTGGCTACACCTTC

v_gene: TRBV7-9
d_gene: .
j_gene: TRBJ2-6
CDR3aa: CASSLRNSGANVLTF
CDR3nt: TGTGCCAGCAGCCTCAGGAACTCTGGGGCCAACGTCCTGACTTTC

v_gene: TRBV15
d_gene: TRBD1
j_gene: TRBJ1-2
CDR3aa: CATSRDLQGTDGYTF
CDR3nt: TGTGCCACCAGCAGAGATTTACAGGGGACGGATGGCTACACCTTC

v_gene: TRBV7-2
d_gene: TRBD2
j_gene: TRBJ2-5
CDR3aa: CASSRGLGARPQYF
CDR3nt: TGTGCCAGCAGCCGGGGACTAGGGGCCAGACCCCAGTACTTC

v_gene: TRBV19
d_gene: .
j_gene: TRBJ1-5
CDR3aa: CASSLWGGGYNQPQHF
CDR3nt: TGTGCCAGTAGTCTGTGGGGTGGGGGCTACAATCAGCCCCAGCATTTT

v_gene: TRBV30
d_gene: TRBD1
j_gene: TRBJ2-3
CDR3aa: CAWIEQGDTDTQYF
CDR3nt: TGTGCCTGGATCGAACAGGGGGACACAGATACGCAGTATTTT

v_gene: TRBV6-1
d_gene: TRBD1
j_gene: TRBJ1-1
CDR3aa: CASSAGTGGSEAFF
CDR3nt: TGTGCCAGCAGCGCCGGGACAGGGGGCTCTGAAGCTTTCTTT

v_gene: TRBV5-1
d_gene: TRBD2
j_gene: TRBJ2-5
CDR3aa: CASSRTSGRGETQYF
CDR3nt: TGCGCCAGCAGCCGGACTAGCGGGAGAGGAGAGACCCAGTACTTC

v_gene: TRBV5-1
d_gene: .
j_gene: TRBJ1-1
CDR3aa: CASSSGDPNTEAFF
CDR3nt: TGCGCCAGCAGCTCAGGGGACCCAAACACTGAAGCTTTCTTT

v_gene: TRBV4-1
d_gene: TRBD1
j_gene: TRBJ1-4
CDR3aa: CASSPHKTGGNEKLFF
CDR3nt: TGCGCCAGCAGCCCGCACAAGACAGGGGGTAATGAAAAACTGTTTTTT

v_gene: TRBV5-1
d_gene: .
j_gene: TRBJ1-1
CDR3aa: CASSTAGNTEAFF
CDR3nt: TGCGCCAGCAGCACAGCAGGTAACACTGAAGCTTTCTTT

v_gene: TRBV15
d_gene: TRBD1
j_gene: TRBJ1-1
CDR3aa: CATSMFPRQGGNTEAFF
CDR3nt: TGTGCCACCAGCATGTTTCCGCGGCAGGGGGGAAACACTGAAGCTTTCTTT

v_gene: TRBV6-5
d_gene: TRBD1
j_gene: TRBJ2-6
CDR3aa: CASSIDRAGANVLTF
CDR3nt: TGTGCCAGCAGTATAGACAGGGCCGGGGCCAACGTCCTGACTTTC

v_gene: TRBV12-5
d_gene: .
j_gene: TRBJ2-7
CDR3aa: CASGLGRHGEQYF
CDR3nt: TGTGCTAGTGGTTTGGGGCGGCACGGCGAGCAGTACTTC

v_gene: TRBV29-1
d_gene: .
j_gene: TRBJ2-5
CDR3aa: CSGGRGRETQYF
CDR3nt: TGCAGCGGCGGCAGGGGACGGGAGACCCAGTACTTC

v_gene: TRBV27
d_gene: TRBD1
j_gene: TRBJ1-1
CDR3aa: CASSLLGTGNTEAFF
CDR3nt: TGTGCCAGCAGTTTACTGGGGACAGGGAACACTGAAGCTTTCTTT

v_gene: TRBV10-3
d_gene: TRBD2
j_gene: TRBJ2-3
CDR3aa: CAISLAGGSTDTQYF
CDR3nt: TGTGCCATCAGCTTAGCGGGGGGGAGCACAGATACGCAGTATTTT

v_gene: TRBV18
d_gene: .
j_gene: TRBJ2-7
CDR3aa: CASSPGYSYEQYF
CDR3nt: TGTGCCAGCTCCCCGGGATACTCCTACGAGCAGTACTTC

v_gene: TRBV4-2
d_gene: .
j_gene: TRBJ2-4
CDR3aa: CASSQEDNFQYF
CDR3nt: TGTGCCAGCAGCCAAGAGGACAATTTCCAGTACTTC

v_gene: TRBV5-8
d_gene: TRBD1
j_gene: TRBJ2-7
CDR3aa: CASSGYRDRGTYEQYF
CDR3nt: TGTGCCAGCAGCGGATACCGGGACAGGGGAACCTACGAGCAGTACTTC

v_gene: TRBV6-1
d_gene: .
j_gene: TRBJ1-5
CDR3aa: CASSEAGGSQHF
CDR3nt: TGTGCCAGCAGTGAAGCGGGGGGGTCCCAGCATTTT

v_gene: TRBV5-4
d_gene: .
j_gene: TRBJ2-5
CDR3aa: CASSPKGPQETQYF
CDR3nt: TGTGCCAGCAGTCCTAAGGGGCCACAAGAGACCCAGTACTTC

v_gene: TRBV7-9
d_gene: .
j_gene: TRBJ2-5
CDR3aa: CASRPAQGGMETQYF
CDR3nt: TGTGCCAGCAGACCTGCCCAGGGGGGTATGGAGACCCAGTACTTC

v_gene: TRBV19
d_gene: TRBD1
j_gene: TRBJ2-1
CDR3aa: CASTSPGTENNEQFF
CDR3nt: TGTGCCAGTACCTCACCAGGGACAGAAAACAATGAGCAGTTCTTC

v_gene: TRBV9
d_gene: TRBD1
j_gene: TRBJ2-2
CDR3aa: CASSVGTGGTGELFF
CDR3nt: TGTGCCAGCAGCGTAGGGACAGGGGGCACCGGGGAGCTGTTTTTT

v_gene: TRBV6-5
d_gene: .
j_gene: TRBJ1-3
CDR3aa: CASSYRREAGNTIYF
CDR3nt: TGTGCCAGCAGTTACCGCAGGGAAGCTGGAAACACCATATATTTT

v_gene: TRBV4-1
d_gene: TRBD2
j_gene: TRBJ2-7
CDR3aa: CASSQSPGLGGAEQYF
CDR3nt: TGCGCCAGCAGCCAATCGCCGGGACTAGGCGGGGCCGAGCAGTACTTC

v_gene: TRBV19
d_gene: .
j_gene: TRBJ1-1
CDR3aa: CASRNSGFPTEAFF
CDR3nt: TGTGCCAGTAGGAACTCAGGATTTCCCACTGAAGCTTTCTTT

v_gene: TRBV4-1
d_gene: .
j_gene: TRBJ2-1
CDR3aa: CASSQFTSGRDEQFF
CDR3nt: TGCGCCAGCAGCCAGTTTACCAGCGGTCGCGATGAGCAGTTCTTC

v_gene: TRBV19
d_gene: TRBD1
j_gene: TRBJ1-2
CDR3aa: CASSVGQGASTNYGYTF
CDR3nt: TGTGCCAGTAGCGTGGGACAGGGGGCTTCGACTAACTATGGCTACACCTTC

v_gene: TRBV5-6
d_gene: .
j_gene: TRBJ1-4
CDR3aa: CASSLRYDSNEKLFF
CDR3nt: TGTGCCAGCAGCTTGAGGTACGACAGTAATGAAAAACTGTTTTTT

v_gene: TRBV2
d_gene: .
j_gene: TRBJ1-6
CDR3aa: CASSGSSTVRDSPLHF
CDR3nt: TGTGCCAGCAGTGGCTCCTCGACAGTTCGGGATTCACCCCTCCACTTT